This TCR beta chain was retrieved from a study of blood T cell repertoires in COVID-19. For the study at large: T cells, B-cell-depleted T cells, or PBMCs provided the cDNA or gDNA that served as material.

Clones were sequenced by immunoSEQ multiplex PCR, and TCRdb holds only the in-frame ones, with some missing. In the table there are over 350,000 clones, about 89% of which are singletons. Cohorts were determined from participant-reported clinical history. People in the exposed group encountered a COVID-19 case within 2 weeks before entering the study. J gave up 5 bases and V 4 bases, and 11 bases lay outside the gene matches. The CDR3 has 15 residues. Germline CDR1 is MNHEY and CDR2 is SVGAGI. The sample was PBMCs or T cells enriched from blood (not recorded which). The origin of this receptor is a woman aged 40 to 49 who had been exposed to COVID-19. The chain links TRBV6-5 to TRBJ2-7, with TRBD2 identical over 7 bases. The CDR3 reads CASSWGTTTPDEQYF. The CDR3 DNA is TGTGCCAGCAGTTGGGGGACTACCACCCCTGACGAGCAGTACTTC.